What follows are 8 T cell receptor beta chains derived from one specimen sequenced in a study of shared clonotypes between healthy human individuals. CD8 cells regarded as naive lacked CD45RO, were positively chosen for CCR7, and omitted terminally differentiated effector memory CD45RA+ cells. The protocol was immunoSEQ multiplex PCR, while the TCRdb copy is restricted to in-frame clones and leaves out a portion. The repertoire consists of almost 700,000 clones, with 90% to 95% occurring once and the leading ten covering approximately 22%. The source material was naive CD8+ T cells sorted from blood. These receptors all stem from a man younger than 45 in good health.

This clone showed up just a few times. CDR3 residues: CASSEGTNYGYTF. The DNA of the CDR3 is TGTGCCAGCAGTGAAGGGACTAACTATGGCTACACCTTC. The chain couples TRBV25-1 to TRBJ1-2; no firm D call. CDR1 MGHDK and CDR2 SYGVNS come from the germline V gene. V shed 2 bases and J shed 0 bases, with 4 bases lying between them. CDR3 length: 13 amino acids.

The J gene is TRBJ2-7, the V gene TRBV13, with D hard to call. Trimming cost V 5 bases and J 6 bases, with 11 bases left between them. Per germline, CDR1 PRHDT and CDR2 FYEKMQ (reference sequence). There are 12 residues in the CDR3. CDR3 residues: CASSPGSAEQYF. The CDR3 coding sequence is TGTGCCAGCAGCCCCGGGTCCGCCGAGCAGTACTTC.

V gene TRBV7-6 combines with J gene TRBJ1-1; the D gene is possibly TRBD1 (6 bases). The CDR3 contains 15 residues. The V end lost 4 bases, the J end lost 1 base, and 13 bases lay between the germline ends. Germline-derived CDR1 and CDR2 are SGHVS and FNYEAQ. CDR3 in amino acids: CASSYLRGGNTEAFF. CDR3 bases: TGTGCCAGCAGCTATCTCAGGGGAGGGAACACTGAAGCTTTCTTT.

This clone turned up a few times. Here the CDR3 DNA reads TGTGCCAGCAGTCCCCGGCCAGGCCTCAATCAGCCCCAGCATTTT. It translates to CASSPRPGLNQPQHF. The rearrangement uses TRBV6-1 and TRBJ1-5; D uncertain. The V end was cut by 5 bases, the J end by 3 bases, with 14 bases between. The CDR3 is 15 amino acids. Germline CDR1 is MNHNS and CDR2 is SASEGT.

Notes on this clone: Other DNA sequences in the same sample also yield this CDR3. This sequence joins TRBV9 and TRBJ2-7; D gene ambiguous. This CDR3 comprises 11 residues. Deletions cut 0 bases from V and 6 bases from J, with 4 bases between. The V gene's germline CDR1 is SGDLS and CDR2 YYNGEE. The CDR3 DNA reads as TGTGCCAGCAGCGTAGGAGGCGAGCAGTACTTC. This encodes CASSVGGEQYF.

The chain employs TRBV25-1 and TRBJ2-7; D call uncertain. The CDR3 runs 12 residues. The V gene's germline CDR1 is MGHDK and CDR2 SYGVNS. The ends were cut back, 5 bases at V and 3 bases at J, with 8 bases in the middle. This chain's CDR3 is CASSFTGYEQYF. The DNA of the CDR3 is TGTGCCAGCAGTTTCACGGGCTACGAGCAGTACTTC.

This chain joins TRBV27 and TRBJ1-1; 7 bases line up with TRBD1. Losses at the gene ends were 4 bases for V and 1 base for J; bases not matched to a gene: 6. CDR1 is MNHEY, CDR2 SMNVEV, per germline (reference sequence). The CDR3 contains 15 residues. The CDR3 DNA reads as TGTGCCAGCAGTTCCCTGACAGGGACGAACACTGAAGCTTTCTTT. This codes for CASSSLTGTNTEAFF.

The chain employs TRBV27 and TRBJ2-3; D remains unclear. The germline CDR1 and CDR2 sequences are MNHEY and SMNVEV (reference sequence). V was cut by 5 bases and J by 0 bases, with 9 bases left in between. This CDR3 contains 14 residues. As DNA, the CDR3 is TGTGCCAGCAGTGTCCTAGGGAGCACAGATACGCAGTATTTT. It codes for CASSVLGSTDTQYF.